The 6 T cell receptor beta chains reported below all come from one sample, sequenced in a study of CD8 T cells in ankylosing spondylitis. TCRdb redid the calling of the 5' RACE reads with MiXCR, one entry per CDR3 protein. The sample lists approximately 210,000 distinct CDR3 sequences; 9.5% to 15% were seen once. The sample taken for sequencing was blood, either unsorted or a sorted T cell fraction (not recorded which). These receptor sequences come from a male donor with ankylosing spondylitis or in good health (not recorded which).

This CDR3 reads CSDGGVGYNEQFF. The CDR3 coding sequence is TGCAGCGACGGGGGCGTAGGCTACAATGAGCAGTTCTTC. V is TRBV29-1 and J is TRBJ2-1; D tentatively reads TRBD1 or TRBD2 (6 bases each). Germline assignment: CDR1 SQVTM and CDR2 ANQGSEA. V lost 7 bases, J lost 3 bases, and 13 bases lay in between. The CDR3 is made up of 13 amino acids.

This clonotype showed up many times. The chain couples TRBV30 to TRBJ2-7; TRBD2 matches at 7 bases. The CDR3 covers 15 residues. Per germline, CDR1 GTSNPN and CDR2 SVGIG (reference sequence). V shed 5 bases and J 0 bases; nucleotides not matched to a gene: 10. CDR3 loop: CAWEPPSGLSYEQYF. The DNA of the CDR3 is TGTGCCTGGGAACCGCCTAGCGGCCTCTCCTACGAGCAGTACTTC.

This clonotype was recorded at least ten times. This rearrangement joins TRBV20-1 to TRBJ1-1; 7 bases agree with TRBD1. Germline V gene lookup returns CDR1 DFQATT and CDR2 SNEGSKA (reference sequence). CDR3 length equals 15 residues. The V and J ends lost 5 bases and 0 bases, in that order; junction bases with no gene match: 9. CDR3 residues: CSADPLGQMNTEAFF. The CDR3 DNA reads as TGCAGTGCTGATCCCCTGGGACAGATGAACACTGAAGCTTTCTTT.

V is TRBV14 and J is TRBJ1-2, with TRBD1 identical over 8 bases. Trimming removed 8 bases from V and 3 bases from J; junction bases left unmatched: 5. CDR1 is SGHDN and CDR2 is FVKESK in the germline V gene. This CDR3 has 13 residues. CDR3 region: CASGSGGYYGYTF. CDR3 DNA: TGTGCCAGCGGTTCAGGGGGCTACTATGGCTACACCTTC.

The chain joins TRBV12-3 or TRBV12-4 to TRBJ1-2; D is undetermined. This CDR3 is 12 amino acids long. V lost 1 base to trimming and J lost 7 bases, with 7 bases between them. DNA for the CDR3: TGTGCCAGCAGTTTAGGAGGTGGTGGCTACACCTTC. It encodes CASSLGGGGYTF.

This rearrangement joins TRBV5-1 to TRBJ1-1; 9 nucleotides line up with TRBD1. Germline trimming cut 0 bases from V and 4 bases from J; bases unmatched to any gene: 4. Per germline, CDR1 SGHRS and CDR2 YFSETQ. CDR3 size: 15 residues. CDR3: CASSLDLTGGTEAFF. CDR3 sequence (DNA): TGCGCCAGCAGCTTGGACCTGACAGGGGGCACTGAAGCTTTCTTT.